This T cell receptor beta chain is drawn from a study of CD8+ T cells in alopecia areata. Cell sorting was applied to PBMCs, and CD4+ and CD8+ T cells were collected. Germline values: CDR1 GTSNPN, CDR2 SVGIG (reference sequence). This CDR3 has 14 residues. V lost 5 bases and J lost 3; bases outside the gene matches: 9. As to this clone: The antigen remains unidentified.

As the sequencing template, cDNA was produced by extracting RNA and reverse transcribing it. Libraries were prepared by immunoSEQ multiplex PCR; TCRdb keeps only in-frame clonotypes and omits some of them. The repertoire holds more than 90,000 clones, with around 61% as singletons. Study findings and constraints: Scalp data also include sequences from resident alphabeta T cells of normal skin. Unlike in mice, where it was clearer, TCR sharing across patients was less clear, possibly HLA-related. Alopecia totalis/universalis scalp especially showed more expanded CD8+ clones than normal scalp.

The receptor comes from a human donor in good health. The sample taken for sequencing was CD4+ T cells sorted from blood. This chain links TRBV30 with TRBJ2-7; TRBD1 agrees at 8 bases. CDR3 sequence (DNA): TGTGCCTGGGGGAGGACAGGGTCAAACTACGAGCAGTACTTC. Protein: CAWGRTGSNYEQYF.